This T cell receptor beta chain stems from a study of T cell changes during pregnancy in multiple sclerosis. Sequenced by immunoSEQ multiplex PCR; TCRdb stores in-frame clones only, minus some. Among around 48,000 clones listed, roughly 90% were seen once. The CDR3 covers 14 residues. Germline-derived CDR1 and CDR2 are SNHLY and FYNNEI. Deletions cut 0 bases from V and 6 bases from J, with 8 bases between. J is TRBJ2-2 and V is TRBV2; possibly TRBD2 for D (6 bases). Specimen: CD8+ T cells from peripheral blood mononuclear cells, collected before pregnancy. The receptor was isolated from a female donor with multiple sclerosis, enrolled in a pregnancy study. CDR3 coding DNA: TGTGCCAGCAGTGAAGCGGGGAGGTCCGGGGAGCTGTTTTTT. It specifies CASSEAGRSGELFF.